The sequence of this T cell receptor (beta chain) was determined in a study of technical replicates of blood from a few donors. Method: immunoSEQ multiplex PCR; TCRdb's copy keeps in-frame clones and lacks some. The repertoire has about 61,000 clones, roughly 97% of them found once; the top ten carry approximately 0.18%. Germline V gene data show CDR1 as SGDLS and CDR2 as YYNGEE. The CDR3 runs 17 residues. With 4 bases clipped from V and 7 bases from J, the junction kept 13 bases outside the gene matches. The TCR sequence derives from a human donor in good health. The chain carries TRBV9 and TRBJ1-4, with TRBD1 matching over 10 bases. Sequenced material: T cells isolated from PBMCs. For the CDR3, the DNA is TGTGCCAGCAGCTCCGGACAGGGGGTTGTGGCAGGTGAAAAACTGTTTTTT. Amino acid sequence: CASSSGQGVVAGEKLFF. The variable domain in full, completed from reference TRBV9 and TRBJ1-4, reads DSGVTQTPKHLITATGQRVTLRCSPRSGDLSVYWYQQSLDQGLQFLIQYYNGEERAKGNILERFSAQQFPDLHSELNLSSLELGDSALYFCASSSGQGVVAGEKLFFGSGTQLSVL.